This T cell receptor (beta chain) emerged from a study of blood T cell repertoires in COVID-19 (dated by TCRdb to about 2020). Background on the whole study: The collaborator samples originated in the United States, Italy and Spain and spanned the acute and convalescent phases of COVID-19. Where available, HLA class I and class II types were obtained from metadata supplied by the sample provider rather than from assay-based typing. The prospective study material was composed of cDNA or gDNA derived from T cells, B-cell-depleted T cells, or PBMCs. The samples were drawn from two sources: the first 160 participants of the ongoing ImmuneRACE study, and 1,254 subjects contributed by 6 global collaborators. The repertoires were made available in a free public database intended to serve as a resource for research on the immune response to SARS-CoV-2. Sample metadata almost always included a de-identified subject ID, COVID-19 status, age in years and sex. The dataset comprised deeply sampled blood TCRbeta repertoires from subjects exposed to, actively infected with, or recovered from COVID-19. What the authors observed across the whole study: How much clinical and demographic metadata was included differed by source and by participant, and the metadata was provided uncurated.

With regard to this clone: This clone's antigen is unknown. No per-base quality is available; no much larger clone lies one base away.

Whole blood was collected in K2EDTA tubes by collaborating institutions according to the institutions' own protocols. For TCRbeta analysis, collaborators shipped samples as frozen whole blood, isolated PBMCs, or DNA extracted from either of those sample types. TCRbeta CDR3 regions were amplified from genomic DNA using the immunoSEQ Assay, a bias-controlled multiplex PCR. Processing in the source paper ran as follows. The number of nucleated cells in each sample was estimated from the amplification of reference gene primers within the assay. To quantify the absolute abundance of each unique TCRbeta CDR3 rearrangement, sequence reads were collapsed and filtered. For each sample, productive Simpson clonality was calculated by taking the square root of Simpson's diversity index across productive rearrangements. As stored in TCRdb, this immuneACCESS dataset retains in-frame rearrangements with V and J assigned. A fraction of the clones does not appear; measured against another copy, unresolved V genes explain less than half of the discrepancy, and the remainder lacks a known reason. V, J and clone size reflect that table, while D and trimming were determined from the DNA. In this sample the table shows approximately 250,000 clones, under 85% of which occur a single time. The top ten hold more than 5% of the sample.

The CDR3 spans 17 residues, from the cysteine through the phenylalanine. The CDR3 DNA has 51 bases and is translated from base 1. V is trimmed back by 2 bases and J by 4 bases, and the junction contains 10 bases that no gene match accounts for. According to the germline V gene, CDR1 reads KGHSH and CDR2 reads LQKENI. The receptor chain draws on TRBV18 and TRBJ1-3, and 8 junction bases match TRBD1. The sequence was collected from a human donor in a cohort sampled during active COVID-19. The sequenced sample was peripheral blood. The CDR3 protein sequence reads: CASSPFATGDVGNTIYF. The bases read TGTGCCAGCTCACCATTTGCGACAGGGGACGTCGGAAACACCATATATTTT.